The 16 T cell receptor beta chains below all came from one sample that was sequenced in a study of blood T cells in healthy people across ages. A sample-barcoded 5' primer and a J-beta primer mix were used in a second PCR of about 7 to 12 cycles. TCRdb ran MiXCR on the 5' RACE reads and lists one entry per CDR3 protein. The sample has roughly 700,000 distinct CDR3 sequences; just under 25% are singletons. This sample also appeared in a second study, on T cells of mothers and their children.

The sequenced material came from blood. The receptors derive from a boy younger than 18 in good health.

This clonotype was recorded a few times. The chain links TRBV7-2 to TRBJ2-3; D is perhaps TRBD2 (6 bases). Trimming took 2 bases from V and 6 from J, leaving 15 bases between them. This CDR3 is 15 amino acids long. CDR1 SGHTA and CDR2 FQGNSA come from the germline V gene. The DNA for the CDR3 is TGTGCCAGCAGCTTAAACGGGGGTCAATCGGATACGCAGTATTTT. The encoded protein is CASSLNGGQSDTQYF. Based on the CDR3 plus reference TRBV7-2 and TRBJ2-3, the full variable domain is GAGVSQSPSNKVTEKGKDVELRCDPISGHTALYWYRQSLGQGLEFLIYFQGNSAPDKSGLPSDRFSAERTGGSVSTLTIQRTQQEDSAVYLCASSLNGGQSDTQYFGPGTRLTVL.

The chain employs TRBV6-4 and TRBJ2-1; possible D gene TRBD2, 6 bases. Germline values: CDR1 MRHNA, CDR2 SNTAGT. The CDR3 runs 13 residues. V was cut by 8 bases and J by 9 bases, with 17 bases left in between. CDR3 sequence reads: CASAGSPGGEQFF. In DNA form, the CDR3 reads TGTGCCAGCGCTGGCTCTCCCGGGGGTGAGCAGTTCTTC.

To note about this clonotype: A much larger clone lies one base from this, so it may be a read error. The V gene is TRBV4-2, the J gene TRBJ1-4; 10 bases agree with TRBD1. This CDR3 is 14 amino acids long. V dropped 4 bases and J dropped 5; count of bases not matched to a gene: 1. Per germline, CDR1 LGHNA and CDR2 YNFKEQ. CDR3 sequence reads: CASSPDRGNEKLFF. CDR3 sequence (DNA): TGTGCCAGCAGCCCGGACAGGGGGAATGAAAAACTGTTTTTT.

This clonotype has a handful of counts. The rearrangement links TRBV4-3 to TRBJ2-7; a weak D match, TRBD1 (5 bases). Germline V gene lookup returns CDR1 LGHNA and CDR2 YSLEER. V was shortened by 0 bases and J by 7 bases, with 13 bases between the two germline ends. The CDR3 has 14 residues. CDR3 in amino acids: CASSQDLGVWEQYF. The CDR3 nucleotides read TGCGCCAGCAGCCAAGATCTAGGGGTATGGGAGCAGTACTTC.

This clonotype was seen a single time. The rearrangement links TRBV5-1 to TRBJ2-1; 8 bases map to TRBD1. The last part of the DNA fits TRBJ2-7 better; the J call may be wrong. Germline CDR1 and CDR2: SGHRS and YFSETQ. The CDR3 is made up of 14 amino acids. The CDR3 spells CASSWTGRFDEQYF. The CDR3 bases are TGCGCCAGCAGCTGGACAGGGCGTTTCGACGAGCAGTACTTC.

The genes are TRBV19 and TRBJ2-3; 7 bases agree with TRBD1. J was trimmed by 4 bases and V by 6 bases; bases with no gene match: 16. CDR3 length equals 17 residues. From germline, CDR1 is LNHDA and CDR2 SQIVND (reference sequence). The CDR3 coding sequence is TGTGCCAGTAGGATCAAAACCGGGACAGTATTAGCAGATACGCAGTATTTT. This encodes CASRIKTGTVLADTQYF.

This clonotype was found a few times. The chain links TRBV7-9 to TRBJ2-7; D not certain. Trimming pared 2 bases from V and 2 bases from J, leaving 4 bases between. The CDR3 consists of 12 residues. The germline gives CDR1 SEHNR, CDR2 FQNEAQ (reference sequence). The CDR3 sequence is CASSLFTYEQYF. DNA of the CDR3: TGTGCCAGCAGCTTATTCACCTACGAGCAGTACTTC. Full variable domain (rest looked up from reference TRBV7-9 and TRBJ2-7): DTGVSQNPRHKITKRGQNVTFRCDPISEHNRLYWYRQTLGQGPEFLTYFQNEAQLEKSRLLSDRFSAERPKGSFSTLEIQRTEQGDSAMYLCASSLFTYEQYFGPGTRLTVT.

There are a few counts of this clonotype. CDR3 loop: CASSPGEGENSPLHF. CDR3 coding DNA: TGTGCCAGCAGCCCCGGGGAGGGAGAGAATTCACCCCTCCACTTT. The V gene is TRBV3-1, the J gene TRBJ1-6, with unresolved D. The CDR3 runs to 15 residues. CDR1 is LGHDT, CDR2 YNNKEL, per germline (reference sequence). V lost 4 bases and J 7 bases, leaving 14 bases between the germline ends.

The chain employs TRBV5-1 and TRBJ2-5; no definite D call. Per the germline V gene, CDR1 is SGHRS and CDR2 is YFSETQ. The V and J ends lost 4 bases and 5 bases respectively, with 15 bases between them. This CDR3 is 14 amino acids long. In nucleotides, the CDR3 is TGCGCCAGCAGCACCGAGAAGGGATGGGAGACCCAGTACTTC. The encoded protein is CASSTEKGWETQYF.

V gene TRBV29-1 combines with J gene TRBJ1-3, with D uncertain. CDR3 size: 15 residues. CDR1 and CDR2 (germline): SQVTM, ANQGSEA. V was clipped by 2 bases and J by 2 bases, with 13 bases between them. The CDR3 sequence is CSVEIWAEAGNTIYF. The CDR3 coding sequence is TGCAGCGTTGAAATATGGGCAGAGGCTGGAAACACCATATATTTT.

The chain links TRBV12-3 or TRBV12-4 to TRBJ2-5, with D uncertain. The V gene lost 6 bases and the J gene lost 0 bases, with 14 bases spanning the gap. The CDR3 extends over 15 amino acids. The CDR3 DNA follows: TGTGCCAGCAGCGCTTCGCCCACGTACCAAGAGACCCAGTACTTC. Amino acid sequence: CASSASPTYQETQYF.

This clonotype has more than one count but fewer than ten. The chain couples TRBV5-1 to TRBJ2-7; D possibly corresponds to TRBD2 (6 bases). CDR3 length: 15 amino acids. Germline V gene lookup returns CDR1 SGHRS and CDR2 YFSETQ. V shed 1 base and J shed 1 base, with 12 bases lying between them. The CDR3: CASSLTGELSYEQYF. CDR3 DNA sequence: TGCGCCAGCAGCTTGACGGGGGAACTGTCCTACGAGCAGTACTTC.

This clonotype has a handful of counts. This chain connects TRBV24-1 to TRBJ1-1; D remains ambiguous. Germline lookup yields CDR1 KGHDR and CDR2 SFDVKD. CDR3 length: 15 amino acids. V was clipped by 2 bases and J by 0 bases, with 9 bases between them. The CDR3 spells CATSDSSPLNTEAFF. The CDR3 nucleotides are TGTGCCACCAGTGATTCCAGCCCCTTGAACACTGAAGCTTTCTTT.

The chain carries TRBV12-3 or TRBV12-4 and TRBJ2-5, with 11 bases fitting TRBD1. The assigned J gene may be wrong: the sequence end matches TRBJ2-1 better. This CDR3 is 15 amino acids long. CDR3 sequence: CASRQTGTGGNEQFF. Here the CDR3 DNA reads TGTGCCAGCAGACAAACCGGGACAGGGGGCAATGAGCAGTTCTTC.

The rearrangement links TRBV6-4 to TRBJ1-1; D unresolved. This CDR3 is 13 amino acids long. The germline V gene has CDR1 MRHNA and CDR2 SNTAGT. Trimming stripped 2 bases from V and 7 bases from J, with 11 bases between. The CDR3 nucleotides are TGTGCCAGCAGTGACGGAGGCAGCAGTGAAGCTTTCTTT. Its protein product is CASSDGGSSEAFF.

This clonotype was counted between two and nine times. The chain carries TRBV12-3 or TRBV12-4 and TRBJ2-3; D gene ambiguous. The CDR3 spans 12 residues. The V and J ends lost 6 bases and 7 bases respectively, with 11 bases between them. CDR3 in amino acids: CASRVQGYTQYF. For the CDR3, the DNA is TGTGCCAGCAGAGTTCAAGGGTATACGCAGTATTTT.